This record concerns one T cell receptor delta chain sequence. Trimming left V 1 base short and J 4 bases short, with 12 bases between. CDR1 is GEAIGNYY, CDR2 EKD, per germline. The CDR3 spans 14 residues. This entry is derived from a study of gamma-delta chains in newborns, infants, children. Study information: Microbial exposure reportedly drives polyclonal innate γδ T cell expansion after birth.

TCRdb called clones from the reads again using CATT. The repertoire holds 8,500 to 10,000 delta-chain clones, with 22% as singletons. The source is a child who was a newborn, infant or young child, either healthy, febrile or measles-vaccinated (not recorded which). Sequenced sample: blood. The chain combines TRDV2 with TRDJ1; perhaps TRDD3 as D (5 bases). The CDR3 DNA is TGTGCCTGTGACACTGCTGGGTTAAGCGATAAACTCATCTTT. This gives the protein CACDTAGLSDKLIF.